This is a list of T cell receptor beta chains from one sample in a study of shared clonotypes between healthy human individuals. Using immunoSEQ multiplex PCR, the repertoire was profiled, and TCRdb retains in-frame clones only, with some absent. The top ten hold about 0.34% of the sample, which has hundreds of thousands of clones, about 96% seen once. Sequenced sample: memory CD8+ T cells sorted from blood. These TCRs come from a man between 25 and 39 years old in good health. The conserved cysteine and the conserved F or W are not part of the CDR3 here. The order of the fields is V gene, clone size, CDR3 protein. Not every row has a clone size; where given, it reads once, few, many or a size class.

>TRBV6-6|.
ASSYSRDKAF
>TRBV9|.
ASSVGGTSGRGEQY
>TRBV14|.
ASSQGRLTGGSYEQY
>TRBV5-1|.
ASSGLLAGGLNEQF
>TRBV6-5|.
ASSYGTSGRDTQY
>TRBV5-6|.
ASSTRGRRYEQF
>TRBV27|.
ASSPIGKGVYYGYT
>TRBV7-2|.
ASSLVGSGSPYEQY
>TRBV7-2|.
ASSSRKSSYEQY
>TRBV28|.
ASSFLGIVSGELF
>TRBV6-6|.
ASSYSRDWGGEQF
>TRBV4-1|.
ASSQGGGGTYEQY
>TRBV29-1|.
SVEESYKAPF
>TRBV6-5|.
ASSYFGRGGETQY
>TRBV15|once
ATSRVGEATQY
>TRBV5-4|.
ASSWTVAGDTQY
>TRBV7-2|.
ASSFSLQGNYGYT
>TRBV5-1|.
ASSMGLAGGEQY
>TRBV28|.
ASSPGTQNQPQH
>TRBV20-1|.
SPSASYEQY
>TRBV27|.
ASSPTGVVLQPQH
>TRBV6-5|.
ASSYSRPSETQY
>TRBV7-9|.
ASSVSSYEQY
>TRBV28|.
ASSLGGLTYEQY
>TRBV2|.
ASSEAPSYGYT
>TRBV29-1|.
SVIGTSSHEQY
>TRBV10-3|.
AISRRLAGAYEQY
>TRBV19|.
ASSIGGHGPQH
>TRBV28|.
ASSLSGNQPQH
>TRBV4-2|once
ASSQVGGRVTNEKLF
>TRBV19|.
ASSIAGGVTEAF
>TRBV18|.
ASSPFPGVNEQY
>TRBV5-4|.
ASSLSPGQQAKNIQY
>TRBV4-1|.
ATGEAGTTTGELF
>TRBV7-2|once
ASSLDGFFNEQF
>TRBV11-3|.
ASSSGQGYTGELF
>TRBV2|.
ASSPPGQGNHEQF
>TRBV7-3|.
ASSLTPSHNEQF
>TRBV11-3|.
ASSLVAGVSYNEQF
>TRBV19|.
ASGVSGDPRNEQF
>TRBV6-1|.
ASSETPQGRYGYT
>TRBV28|.
ASSLTSTDTQY
>TRBV28|.
ASSLAANLVDEQY
>TRBV5-4|.
ASSLGGRGNEQY
>TRBV27|.
ASSFTGGYQSGANVLT
>TRBV5-4|.
ASSLGQGNGYT
>TRBV6-5|.
ASSYRGLGGNNEQF
>TRBV5-1|.
ASSFYYTRETGNTIY
>TRBV10-2|.
ASSLNYGGAAPYEQY
>TRBV5-1|.
ASRWGQQETQY
>TRBV5-1|.
ASSLLAGETQY
>TRBV15|.
ATATGGDGYNEQF
>TRBV2|.
ASSGKQGSTEAF
>TRBV7-2|once
ASSLEGARGYEQY
>TRBV9|.
ASSVGPYGLNEQF
>TRBV19|.
ASSRQVSGNTIY
>TRBV5-1|.
ASSKDPDTEAF